Listed below are T cell receptor beta chains from one sample, sequenced in a study of CD8 T cells in ankylosing spondylitis. TCRdb re-derived calls from the 5' RACE reads in MiXCR, one entry per CDR3 protein. Among around 150,000 distinct CDR3 sequences listed, around 7.9% were seen once. Sequencing input: blood, either unsorted or a sorted T cell fraction (not recorded which). These receptors were collected from a female donor with ankylosing spondylitis or in good health (not recorded which). CDR3s include the opening cysteine and the closing phenylalanine or tryptophan. A D gene is named only where the DNA matches it firmly. Clone size is not always given. Where it is, it says once, few, many or a class for expanded clones.

J	size	V	D	CDR3	DNA
TRBJ2-5	-	TRBV4-2	-	CASSQVKGVQETQYF	TGTGCCAGCAGCCAAGTAAAGGGGGTCCAAGAGACCCAGTACTTC
TRBJ1-1	many	TRBV9	TRBD1	CASSVALTAGGTNTEAFF	TGTGCCAGCAGCGTAGCCCTGACGGCAGGGGGCACGAACACTGAAGCTTTCTTT
TRBJ2-1	many	TRBV20-1	-	CSAGPLLNNEQFF	TGCAGTGCAGGACCCTTATTAAACAATGAGCAGTTCTTC
TRBJ2-3	many	TRBV5-1	TRBD2	CASSPMTSGPDTQYF	TGCGCCAGCAGCCCAATGACTAGCGGCCCAGATACGCAGTATTTT
TRBJ2-1	many	TRBV7-3	-	CASSLRGAAREQFF	TGTGCCAGCAGCTTACGGGGGGCAGCTAGGGAGCAGTTCTTC
TRBJ2-2	many	TRBV7-8	TRBD1	CASSLTGGAGELFF	TGTGCCAGCAGCTTGACAGGGGGGGCCGGGGAGCTGTTTTTT
TRBJ2-3	many	TRBV7-9	TRBD1	CASSLGQITDTQYF	TGTGCCAGCAGCTTGGGACAGATCACAGATACGCAGTATTTT
TRBJ1-6	many	TRBV12-3/TRBV12-4	-	CASSDRSSYNSPLHF	TGTGCCAGCAGCGACCGCAGCTCCTATAATTCACCCCTCCACTTT
TRBJ2-5	many	TRBV18	-	CASSPLGRGETQYF	TGTGCCAGCTCACCACTGGGCAGGGGAGAGACCCAGTACTTC
TRBJ2-7	few	TRBV28	-	CASSFGTYEQYF	TGTGCCAGCAGTTTTGGCACCTACGAGCAGTACTTC
TRBJ2-5	few	TRBV29-1	-	CSVVTGKGETQYF	TGCAGCGTTGTCACAGGGAAGGGGGAGACCCAGTACTTC
TRBJ1-1	few	TRBV4-2	-	CASSQDWGPVGDTEAFF	TGTGCCAGCAGCCAAGATTGGGGACCCGTCGGGGACACTGAAGCTTTCTTT
TRBJ1-6	-	TRBV20-1	TRBD1	CSARDRGNSPLHF	TGCAGTGCTAGGGACAGGGGAAATTCACCCCTCCACTTT
TRBJ1-5	many	TRBV20-1	-	CSGGEGAGQPQHF	TGCAGTGGGGGAGAAGGGGCCGGTCAGCCCCAGCATTTT
TRBJ2-7	many	TRBV20-1	-	CSASFGSPSSYEQYF	TGCAGTGCTAGTTTCGGCAGTCCGAGTTCCTACGAGCAGTACTTC
TRBJ2-3	many	TRBV6-1	TRBD2	CASKGLAGRDTDTQYF	TGTGCCAGCAAGGGGTTAGCGGGGAGGGACACAGATACGCAGTATTTT
TRBJ2-1	many	TRBV20-1	TRBD2	CSAIGGGNEQFF	TGCAGTGCTATCGGGGGGGGTAATGAGCAGTTCTTC
TRBJ2-1	many	TRBV20-1	-	CSAIGFKVNEQFF	TGCAGTGCTATAGGTTTTAAGGTCAATGAGCAGTTCTTC
TRBJ2-1	-	TRBV7-2	-	CASSSWSNEQFF	TGTGCCAGCAGCTCCTGGTCCAATGAGCAGTTCTTC